This T cell receptor (beta chain) was recorded in a study of cytomegalovirus exposure and HLA in healthy donors. Findings and limits, study-wide: Other equally common chains were less clonally expanded than HLA-associated TCR beta chains, a later analysis showed. Listed as cytomegalovirus-associated were around 160 TCR beta chains.

The germline gives CDR1 SGHRS, CDR2 YFSETQ. V was pared by 4 bases and J by 2 bases, with 3 bases of the junction left unmatched. This CDR3 is 14 amino acids long. 60 Vbeta and 13 Jbeta primers were used in PCR. Libraries were prepared by immunoSEQ multiplex PCR; TCRdb keeps only in-frame clonotypes and omits some of them. The sample has some 120,000 clones, around 81% seen once; the top ten hold 3% to 5%. In the case of this clone: The target antigen is unknown.

The sample taken for sequencing was PBMCs. The TCR comes from a woman in her twenties or thirties in good health and CMV-seronegative. This chain uses TRBV5-1 with TRBJ1-3; 7 nucleotides agree with TRBD1. CDR3 DNA sequence: TGCGCCAGCAGCGCAGGGGGAACTGGAAACACCATATATTTT. Protein sequence: CASSAGGTGNTIYF.